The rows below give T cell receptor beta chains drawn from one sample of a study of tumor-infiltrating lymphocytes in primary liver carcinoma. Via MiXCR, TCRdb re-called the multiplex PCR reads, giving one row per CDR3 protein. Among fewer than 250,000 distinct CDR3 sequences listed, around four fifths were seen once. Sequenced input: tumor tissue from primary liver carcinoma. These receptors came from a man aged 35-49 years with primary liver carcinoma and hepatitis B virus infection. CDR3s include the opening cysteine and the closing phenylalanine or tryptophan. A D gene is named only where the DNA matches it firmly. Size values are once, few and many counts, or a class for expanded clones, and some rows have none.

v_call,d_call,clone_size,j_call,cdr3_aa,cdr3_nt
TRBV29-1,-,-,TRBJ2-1,CSDAWDLTREQFF,TGCAGCGACGCCTGGGACCTCACGAGGGAGCAGTTCTTC
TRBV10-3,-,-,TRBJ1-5,CATSDGENHPQHF,TGTGCCACCAGTGACGGGGAGAATCATCCCCAGCATTTT
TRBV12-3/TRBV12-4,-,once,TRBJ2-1,CASSLGQSSEQFF,TGTGCCAGCAGTCTCGGACAGAGCAGTGAACAGTTCTTC
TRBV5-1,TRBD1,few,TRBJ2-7,CASRAGTGREQYF,TGCGCCAGTAGGGCCGGGACAGGGCGCGAGCAGTACTTC
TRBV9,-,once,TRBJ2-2,CASSVMSRGELFF,TGTGCCAGCAGCGTAATGAGTAGAGGGGAGCTGTTTTTT
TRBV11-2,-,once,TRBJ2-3,CESSLESLGTDTQYF,TGTGAAAGCAGCTTAGAATCTCTGGGAACAGATACACAGTATTTT
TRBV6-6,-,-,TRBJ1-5,CASSYSKAQRGDQPQHF,TGTGCCAGCAGTTACTCGAAGGCACAAAGGGGCGATCAGCCTCAGCATTTT
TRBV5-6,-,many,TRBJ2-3,CASSSPRSTDTQYF,TGTGCCAGTTCAAGCCCCAGGAGCACAGATACGCAGTATTTT
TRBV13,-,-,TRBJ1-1,CASRTGGGGAFF,TGTGCCAGCAGGACCGGGGGTGGTGGAGCTTTCTTT
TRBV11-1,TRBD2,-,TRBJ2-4,CPRSFPGTSGTQNIQYF,TGTCCCAGGAGCTTTCCCGGGACTAGCGGGACCCAAAACATTCAGTATTTC
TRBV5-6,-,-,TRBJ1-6,CAGSPRTPVNSPLHF,TGTGCCGGCAGCCCAAGGACTCCAGTAAATTCACCCCTCCACTTT
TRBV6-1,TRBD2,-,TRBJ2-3,CVSTEIAGRRTDMQYF,TGTGTCAGCACTGAAATAGCGGGAAGGAGGACAGATATGCAGTATTTT
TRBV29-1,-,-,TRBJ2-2,CSVAVTGELFF,TGTAGCGTTGCTGTCACCGGGGAGCTGTTTTTT
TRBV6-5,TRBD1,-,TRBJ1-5,CVSSSRTGVISNQPQHF,TGTGTCAGCAGCTCCCGGACAGGGGTGATTAGCAATCAGCCCCAGCATTTT
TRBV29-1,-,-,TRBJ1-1,CSVGAGWGTKTQAFF,TGCAGCGTCGGCGCAGGGTGGGGTACGAAGACTCAAGCTTTCTTT
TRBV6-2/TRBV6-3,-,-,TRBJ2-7,CTSSSSGVRNF,TGTACCAGCAGTTCGAGTGGGGTCAGGAACTTC
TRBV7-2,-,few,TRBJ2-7,CASSPQTDSYEQYF,TGTGCCAGCAGCCCCCAGACAGATTCCTACGAGCAGTACTTC
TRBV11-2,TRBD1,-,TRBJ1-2,CASCFDRAGCYTF,TGTGCCAGCTGCTTTGACAGGGCAGGGTGCTACACCTTC
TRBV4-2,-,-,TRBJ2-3,CASSQDLRSYTQYF,TGTGCCAGCAGCCAAGATTTAAGGTCATATACGCAGTATTTT
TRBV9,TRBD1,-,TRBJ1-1,CASSEGGPEAFF,TGTGCCAGCAGCGAAGGGGGCCCGGAAGCTTTCTTT
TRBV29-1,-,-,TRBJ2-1,CSVVRASQFF,TGCAGCGTTGTAAGGGCATCGCAGTTCTTC
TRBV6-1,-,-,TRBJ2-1,CARSIGTFNEQFF,TGTGCCAGAAGTATTGGAACATTCAATGAGCAGTTCTTC
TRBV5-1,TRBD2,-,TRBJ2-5,CTSSSYGLAGEQETQYF,TGCACCAGCAGCTCCTACGGACTAGCGGGAGAGCAAGAGACCCAATACTTC
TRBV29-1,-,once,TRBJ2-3,CSVAGGDNTDMQYF,TGCAGCGTTGCTGGCGGAGATAACACAGATATGCAGTATTTT
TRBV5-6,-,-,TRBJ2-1,CASSLGLGSSGYNEHFF,TGTGCCAGCAGCTTGGGATTGGGTTCATCAGGATACAATGAGCACTTCTTC
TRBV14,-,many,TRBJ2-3,CASSQDGEDTQYF,TGTGCCAGCAGCCAAGACGGCGAAGATACGCAGTATTTT
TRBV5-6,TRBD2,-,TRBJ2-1,CTSSRELAGVLTYNEQFF,TGTACCAGCAGCCGGGAACTAGCGGGAGTTTTGACCTACAATGAGCAGTTCTTC
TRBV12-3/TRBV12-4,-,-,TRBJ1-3,CASSQTETSGNTIYF,TGTGCCAGCAGTCAAACCGAGACGAGTGGAAACACCATATATTTT
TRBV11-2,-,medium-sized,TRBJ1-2,CASSSAGGSGYTF,TGTGCCAGCAGCTCCGCCGGGGGCTCCGGCTACACCTTC
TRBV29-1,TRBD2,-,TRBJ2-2,CSAAGASGRTGELFF,TGCAGTGCGGCCGGGGCTAGCGGGAGAACCGGGGAGCTGTTTTTT
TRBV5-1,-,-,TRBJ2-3,CASRIQEGTDAQYF,TGTGCCAGCAGAATTCAGGAGGGCACAGATGCGCAGTATTTT
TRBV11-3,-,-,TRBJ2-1,CARGLGVSDNEQFF,TGTGCTAGGGGCTTAGGCGTCTCGGACAATGAGCAGTTCTTC
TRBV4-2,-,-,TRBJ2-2,CASSQTRATTGELFF,TGCGCCAGCAGCCAAACCCGGGCCACAACCGGGGAGTTGTTTTTT
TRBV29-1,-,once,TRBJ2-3,CRVRTRGEDTQYF,TGCAGAGTCCGGACGCGGGGCGAAGATACGCAGTATTTT
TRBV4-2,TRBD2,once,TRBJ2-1,CASRQRGFYNEQFF,TGTGCCAGCAGGCAGCGGGGATTCTACAATGAGCAGTTCTTC
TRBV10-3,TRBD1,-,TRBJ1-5,CATHDLGQGLRSGNQPQHF,TGTGCTACCCACGACCTGGGACAGGGGCTGAGGTCCGGCAATCAGCCCCAGCATTTT
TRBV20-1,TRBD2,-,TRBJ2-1,CSAPLLAGKGNEQFF,TGCAGTGCTCCGCTCCTAGCGGGAAAGGGGAATGAGCAGTTCTTC
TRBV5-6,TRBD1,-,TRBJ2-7,CASSATGDREGRNSYEQYF,TGTGCCAGCAGCGCCACAGGGGACCGCGAGGGGCGGAACTCCTACGAGCAGTACTTC
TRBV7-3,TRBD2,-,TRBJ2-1,CASSLQSGNYNEQFF,TGTGCCAGCAGCTTACAGAGCGGGAATTACAATGAGCAGTTCTTC
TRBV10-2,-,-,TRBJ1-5,CASSELDRGGNQLQHF,TGCGCCAGCAGTGAGCTAGACCGGGGAGGGAATCAGCTCCAGCATTTT
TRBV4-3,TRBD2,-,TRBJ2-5,CASSQTASGRTGEIQYF,TGCGCCAGCAGCCAAACGGCTAGCGGGAGGACTGGTGAGATCCAATACTTC
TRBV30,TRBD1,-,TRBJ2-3,CARRGRDRGQDTHYF,TGTGCCCGGAGAGGCCGGGACAGGGGGCAGGATACGCACTATTTT
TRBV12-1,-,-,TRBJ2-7,CGSNPFPDLTYSFEQYF,TGTGGAAGCAACCCCTTTCCGGACTTAACCTACTCTTTCGAGCAGTACTTC
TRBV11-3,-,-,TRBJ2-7,CATRERVTSYEQCF,TGTGCCACTCGAGAGAGGGTGACTTCCTACGAGCAGTGTTTC
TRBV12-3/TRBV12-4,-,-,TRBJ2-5,CASAQVRSQETQYF,TGTGCGAGCGCTCAGGTACGGTCCCAAGAGACCCAGTACTTC
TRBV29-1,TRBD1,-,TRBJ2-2,CSAQGQGNTRELFF,TGCAGCGCCCAAGGACAGGGTAACACCAGGGAGCTCTTTTTT
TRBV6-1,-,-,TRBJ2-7,CANSRSTAASSYEQYF,TGTGCTAACAGTCGCTCAACGGCTGCGAGCTCCTACGAGCAGTACTTC
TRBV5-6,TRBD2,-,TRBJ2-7,CASRKAGGPLQQYF,TGTGCCAGCAGGAAAGCGGGAGGCCCTCTCCAGCAGTATTTC